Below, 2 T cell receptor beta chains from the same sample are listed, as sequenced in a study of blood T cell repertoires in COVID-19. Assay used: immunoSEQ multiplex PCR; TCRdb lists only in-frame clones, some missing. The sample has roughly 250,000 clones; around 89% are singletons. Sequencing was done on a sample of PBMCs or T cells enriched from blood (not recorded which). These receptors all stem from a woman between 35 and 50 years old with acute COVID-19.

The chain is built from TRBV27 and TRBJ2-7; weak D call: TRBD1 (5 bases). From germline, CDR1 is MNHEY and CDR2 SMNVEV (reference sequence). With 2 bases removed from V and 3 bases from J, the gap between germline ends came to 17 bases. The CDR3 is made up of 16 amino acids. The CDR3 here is CASSLGPIFGHYEQYF. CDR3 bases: TGTGCCAGCAGTTTAGGGCCGATATTTGGACACTACGAGCAGTACTTC.

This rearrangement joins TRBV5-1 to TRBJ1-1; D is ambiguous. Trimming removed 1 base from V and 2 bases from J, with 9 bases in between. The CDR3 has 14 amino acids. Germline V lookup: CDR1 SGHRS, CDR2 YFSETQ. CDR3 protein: CASSLSVINTEAFF. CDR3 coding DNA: TGCGCCAGCAGCTTGTCAGTGATCAACACTGAAGCTTTCTTT.